A single sample gave rise to the 9 T cell receptor beta chains below, sequenced in a study of control samples from healthy donors and cancer patients. The protocol was immunoSEQ multiplex PCR, while the TCRdb copy is restricted to in-frame clones and leaves out a portion. This table has 350,000 to 450,000 clones, 90% appearing once. The specimen sequenced was PBMCs. The receptors stem from a man between 35 and 55 years old with head and neck cancer.

This chain links TRBV9 with TRBJ2-1; 7 nucleotides match TRBD1. CDR3 length equals 13 residues. The germline V gene encodes CDR1 SGDLS and CDR2 YYNGEE. V lost 3 bases, J lost 5 bases, and 2 bases stayed unmatched. The CDR3 loop is CASSEQGHNEQFF. The CDR3 DNA reads TGTGCCAGCAGCGAACAGGGGCACAATGAGCAGTTCTTC.

This chain connects TRBV3-1 (or the pseudogene TRBV3-2) to TRBJ2-3, with 10 bases lining up with TRBD1. This CDR3 region has 20 residues. Germline V gene sequence: CDR1 LGHDT, CDR2 YNNKEL (reference sequence). The junction had 16 bases not matched to a gene; V was cut back by 0 bases and J by 4 bases. CDR3 protein: CASSQDPSGTGVGGADTQYF. The CDR3 coding sequence is TGTGCCAGCAGCCAAGACCCCTCCGGGACAGGGGTAGGCGGCGCAGATACGCAGTATTTT.

This chain joins TRBV25-1 and TRBJ2-1; 9 bases map to TRBD1. CDR1 and CDR2 (germline): MGHDK, SYGVNS. V lost 4 bases to trimming and J lost 6 bases; unmatched junction nucleotides: 7. This CDR3 is 15 amino acids long. This CDR3 is CASSARDRVFNEQFF. Here the CDR3 DNA reads TGTGCCAGCAGTGCCCGGGACAGGGTATTCAATGAGCAGTTCTTC.

The rearrangement joins TRBV9 to TRBJ1-1; no firm D call. In germline, CDR1 is SGDLS, CDR2 YYNGEE. The CDR3 has 14 amino acids. Trimming cost V 3 bases and J 0 bases, with 9 bases left between them. CDR3 DNA sequence: TGTGCCAGCAGCGCACGGAGCCTGAACACTGAAGCTTTCTTT. Protein: CASSARSLNTEAFF.

The chain carries TRBV11-3 and TRBJ1-1; no clear D. This CDR3 has 13 residues. Between the trimmed V and J ends, which lost 1 base and 1 base, there was a span of 4 bases. Germline loops: CDR1 SGHNT, CDR2 YENEEA. CDR3 nucleotide sequence: TGTGCCAGCAGCTTAGGGGCGAACACTGAAGCTTTCTTT. Residues: CASSLGANTEAFF.

The chain carries TRBV11-1 and TRBJ2-5; D possibly corresponds to TRBD2 (5 bases). The V gene lost 0 bases and the J gene lost 7 bases, with 15 bases spanning the gap. This CDR3 spans 15 amino acids. Germline values: CDR1 SGHAT, CDR2 FQDESV (reference sequence). CDR3 residues: CASSLATGVFGTQYF. The CDR3 nucleotides are TGTGCCAGCAGCTTAGCAACCGGGGTGTTTGGGACCCAGTACTTC. Together with reference TRBV11-1 and TRBJ2-5, the CDR3 gives the full variable domain: EAEVAQSPRYKITEKSQAVAFWCDPISGHATLYWYRQILGQGPELLVQFQDESVVDDSQLPKDRFSAERLKGVDSTLKIQPAELGDSAMYLCASSLATGVFGTQYFGPGTRLLVL.

V and J are TRBV5-6 and TRBJ2-7; D gene ambiguous. Germline CDR1 SGHDT, CDR2 YYEEEE. The CDR3 sequence is 12 residues long. V was cut by 3 bases and J by 4 bases, with 8 bases left in between. CDR3 residues: CASSSYSYEQYF. In DNA form, the CDR3 reads TGTGCCAGCAGCTCATACAGTTACGAGCAGTACTTC.

This chain joins TRBV7-3 and TRBJ2-1; D not certain. The CDR3 runs to 13 residues. Germline CDR1 and CDR2: SGHTA and FQGTGA. V lost 4 bases to trimming and J lost 9 bases, with 13 bases between them. The DNA for the CDR3 is TGTGCCAGCAGCTCCCCCCGGGCCGGTGAGCAGTTCTTC. Its protein product is CASSSPRAGEQFF.

This chain joins TRBV20-1 and TRBJ1-2; a weak D match, TRBD1 (6 bases). Between the trimmed V and J ends, which lost 3 bases and 7 bases, there was a span of 18 bases. The germline CDR1 and CDR2 sequences are DFQATT and SNEGSKA (reference sequence). The CDR3 spans 14 residues. DNA for the CDR3: TGCAGTGCTAGTCAAGGGGGACTATCGGGTGGCTACACCTTC. Residues: CSASQGGLSGGYTF.